One sample yielded the 10 T cell receptor beta chains listed below, sequenced in a study of cytomegalovirus exposure and HLA in healthy donors. Primers: 60 Vbeta forward and 13 Jbeta reverse. TCRdb's table, derived via immunoSEQ multiplex PCR, lists solely in-frame clones and lacks some. The sample data list under 130,000 clones. The sequenced sample was PBMCs. These receptors were taken from a man aged 35 to 55 in good health and CMV-seronegative.

The CDR3 here is CASSLSGAGGANVLTF. The CDR3 region has the DNA TGTGCCAGCAGCTTATCAGGGGCTGGTGGGGCCAACGTCCTGACTTTC. The chain is built from TRBV11-3 and TRBJ2-6; possibly TRBD1 for D (6 bases). The V end was cut by 2 bases, the J end by 3 bases, with 11 bases between. This CDR3 is built from 16 residues. The V gene's germline CDR1 is SGHNT and CDR2 YENEEA.

CDR3 sequence: CASSSTGTGLSLNYGYTF. As DNA, the CDR3 is TGTGCCAGCAGCTCAACCGGGACAGGCCTATCACTTAACTATGGCTACACCTTC. The rearrangement joins TRBV7-2 to TRBJ1-2; 8 bases agree with TRBD1. The CDR3 has 18 amino acids. Germline trimming cut 4 bases from V and 1 base from J; bases unmatched to any gene: 14. CDR1 SGHTA and CDR2 FQGNSA come from the germline V gene.

V and J are TRBV11-2 and TRBJ2-2, with 9 bases fitting TRBD1. V shed 5 bases and J 6 bases; nucleotides not matched to a gene: 10. CDR1 SGHAT and CDR2 FQNNGV come from the germline V gene. The length of the CDR3 is 16 residues. CDR3 DNA sequence: TGTGCCAGCAGCCATCCCGGGACAGGGCGCGCCGGGGAGCTGTTTTTT. Translated: CASSHPGTGRAGELFF.

The V call is TRBV5-4, the J call TRBJ2-5; 8 bases are shared with TRBD1. Germline V gene lookup returns CDR1 SGHNT and CDR2 YYREEE (reference sequence). The CDR3 consists of 15 residues. V was pared by 4 bases and J by 5 bases, with 10 bases of the junction left unmatched. The CDR3 reads CASSLQTGDMETQYF. The DNA of the CDR3 is TGTGCCAGCAGCCTGCAGACAGGGGACATGGAGACCCAGTACTTC.

CDR3 in amino acids: CASSPGGRGYNEQFF. The CDR3 DNA reads as TGTGCCAGCAGTCCCGGCGGGAGGGGCTACAATGAGCAGTTCTTC. The chain couples TRBV6-5 to TRBJ2-1, with 9 bases aligning to TRBD2. The germline gives CDR1 MNHEY, CDR2 SVGAGI. V trimming: 5 bases; J trimming: 3 bases; junction bases outside the gene matches: 5. The CDR3 is 15 amino acids.

V is TRBV6-1 and J is TRBJ2-7, with D unclear. The germline V gene encodes CDR1 MNHNS and CDR2 SASEGT. The CDR3 contains 11 residues. V lost 5 bases, J lost 6 bases, and 8 bases lay in between. The CDR3, as DNA: TGTGCCAGCAGTCAGAGGATCGAGCAGTACTTC. It codes for CASSQRIEQYF.

This chain joins TRBV7-2 and TRBJ1-5; D possibly corresponds to TRBD1 (6 bases). Germline V lookup: CDR1 SGHTA, CDR2 FQGNSA. Deletions cut 7 bases from V and 0 bases from J, with 13 bases between. The CDR3 runs to 15 residues. This CDR3 reads CASIQGPHSNQPQHF. The CDR3 nucleotides read TGTGCCAGCATACAGGGACCTCATAGCAATCAGCCCCAGCATTTT.

This chain uses TRBV18 with TRBJ2-5, with a weak D call TRBD2 (6 bases). Germline lookup yields CDR1 KGHSH and CDR2 LQKENI. V dropped 3 bases and J dropped 2 bases, with 10 bases sitting between them. This CDR3 is 14 amino acids long. CDR3 region: CASSPGEAQETQYF. CDR3 bases: TGTGCCAGCTCACCCGGGGAGGCTCAAGAGACCCAGTACTTC.

The rearrangement links TRBV5-4 to TRBJ1-1; 8 bases agree with TRBD1. Germline-derived CDR1 and CDR2 are SGHNT and YYREEE (reference sequence). This CDR3 spans 16 amino acids. V lost 5 bases, J lost 3 bases, and 12 bases stayed unmatched. The chain's CDR3 is CASSSAQGGQHTEAFF. In nucleotides, the CDR3 is TGTGCCAGCAGTTCGGCACAGGGGGGACAGCACACTGAAGCTTTCTTT.

The chain joins TRBV7-2 to TRBJ2-7; D possibly corresponds to TRBD1 (5 bases). The V and J ends lost 5 bases and 9 bases respectively, with 17 bases between them. The CDR3 is 13 residues long. CDR1 and CDR2 (germline): SGHTA, FQGNSA. The CDR3 coding sequence is TGTGCCAGCAGCACCGACAGCGACTCCGGGCAGTACTTC. As protein: CASSTDSDSGQYF. The full variable domain, its missing parts supplied by reference TRBV7-2 and TRBJ2-7, is GAGVSQSPSNKVTEKGKDVELRCDPISGHTALYWYRQSLGQGLEFLIYFQGNSAPDKSGLPSDRFSAERTGGSVSTLTIQRTQQEDSAVYLCASSTDSDSGQYFGPGTRLTVT.